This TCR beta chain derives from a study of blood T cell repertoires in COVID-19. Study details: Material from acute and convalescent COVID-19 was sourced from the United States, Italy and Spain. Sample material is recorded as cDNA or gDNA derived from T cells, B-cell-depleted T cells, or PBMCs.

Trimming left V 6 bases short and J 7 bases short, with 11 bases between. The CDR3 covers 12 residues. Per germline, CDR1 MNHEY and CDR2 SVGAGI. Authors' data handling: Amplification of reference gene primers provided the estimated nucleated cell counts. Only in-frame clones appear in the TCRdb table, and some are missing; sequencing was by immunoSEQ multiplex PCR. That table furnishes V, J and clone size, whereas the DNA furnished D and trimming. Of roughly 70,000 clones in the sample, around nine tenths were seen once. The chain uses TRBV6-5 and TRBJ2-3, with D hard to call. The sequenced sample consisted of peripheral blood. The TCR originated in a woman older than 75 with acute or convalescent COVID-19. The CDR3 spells CASSRPENTQYF. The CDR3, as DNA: TGTGCCAGCAGCCGCCCTGAGAATACGCAGTATTTT.